In its sample, the clone carrying this T cell receptor (beta chain) was seen a few times. Antigen: not known. The data belong to a study of T cell repertoires in cytomegalovirus infection. TCRdb reprocessed the reads with MiXCR, giving one entry per CDR3 protein. The data show around 140,000 distinct CDR3 sequences, with 32% seen just once and around 50% held by the top ten. Sequencing used CD8+ T cells from cultured PBMCs, obtained from culture after CMV antigen stimulation. This sequence was found in a human donor in good health (CMV status not recorded). Some clones in this sample may be carry-over from other donors' samples.

The CDR3 DNA sequence: TGCGCCAGCAGCCGACTCCAAGGGGCCCAGTACTTC. Protein: CASSRLQGAQYF. The V and J genes are TRBV4-1 and TRBJ2-5; D is possibly TRBD1 (5 bases). Germline CDR1 is MGHRA and CDR2 is YSYEKL. Trimming left V 4 bases short and J 9 bases short, with 12 bases between. The CDR3 is made up of 12 amino acids.